The rows below give T cell receptor beta chains drawn from one sample of a study of CD8 T cells in ankylosing spondylitis. TCRdb called the 5' RACE reads again in MiXCR, with one record for every CDR3 protein. This sample has roughly 700,000 distinct CDR3 sequences; roughly 20% occur once, and the top ten carry under 20%. The sample taken for sequencing was blood, either unsorted or a sorted T cell fraction (not recorded which). The source of these receptors is a male donor with ankylosing spondylitis. The CDR3 runs from the conserved cysteine through the conserved F or W. D genes are given only for firm matches. Some rows mark clone size as missing; the rest say once, few, many or name a class of expanded clone.

CASSLETSGVETQYF,TGTGCCAGCAGCTTAGAAACTAGCGGGGTAGAGACCCAGTACTTC,.,TRBJ2-5,TRBV11-2,TRBD2
CASRDPTF,TGTGCCAGCCGAGACCCGACCTTC,few,TRBJ2-4,TRBV12-3/TRBV12-4,.
CASSLEGDEAFF,TGTGCCAGCAGCTTAGAGGGGGATGAAGCTTTCTTT,few,TRBJ1-1,TRBV13,.
CASSLWDRDKYGYTF,TGTGCCAGCAGCCTTTGGGACAGGGACAAATATGGCTACACCTTC,many,TRBJ1-2,TRBV12-3/TRBV12-4,TRBD1
CASSSGTEQETQYF,TGTGCCAGCAGTAGCGGGACAGAGCAGGAGACCCAGTACTTC,few,TRBJ2-5,TRBV6-2/TRBV6-3,.
CASKTGGITEAFF,TGTGCCAGTAAAACAGGGGGAATCACTGAAGCTTTCTTT,.,TRBJ1-1,TRBV19,TRBD1
CASSSWGEGAGELFF,TGTGCCAGCAGCTCCTGGGGAGAGGGCGCCGGGGAGCTGTTTTTT,few,TRBJ2-2,TRBV7-2,.
CSARESPVNEQFF,TGCAGTGCTAGAGAATCCCCCGTGAATGAGCAGTTCTTC,.,TRBJ2-1,TRBV20-1,.
CATSHRRNEKLFF,TGTGCCACCAGCCACAGGCGGAATGAAAAACTGTTTTTT,.,TRBJ1-4,TRBV15,.
CASSLYALVGASFMNTEAFF,TGTGCCAGCAGCTTATATGCCCTCGTGGGGGCCAGTTTCATGAACACTGAAGCTTTCTTT,.,TRBJ1-1,TRBV7-3,.
CASGYSPYSNQPQHF,TGTGCCAGCGGATATAGTCCCTATAGCAATCAGCCCCAGCATTTT,.,TRBJ1-5,TRBV28,.
CASSPETPVPGQNTEAFF,TGTGCCAGCTCACCCGAAACCCCGGTCCCAGGGCAGAACACTGAAGCTTTCTTT,few,TRBJ1-1,TRBV18,.
CATSREFLGGEQYF,TGTGCCACCAGCAGAGAATTCCTAGGGGGCGAGCAGTACTTC,.,TRBJ2-7,TRBV15,.
CASSYSRGAADEQYF,TGTGCCAGCAGTTACTCGAGGGGGGCCGCCGATGAGCAGTACTTC,.,TRBJ2-7,TRBV6-2/TRBV6-3,.
CASKESVGTGEMFF,TGCGCCAGCAAGGAGTCAGTCGGGACCGGGGAGATGTTTTTT,few,TRBJ2-2,TRBV5-1,.
CSAVGKNYGYTF,TGCAGTGCTGTAGGTAAAAACTATGGCTACACCTTC,.,TRBJ1-2,TRBV20-1,.
CASSAHTDTQYF,TGCGCCAGCAGCGCCCACACAGATACGCAGTATTTT,.,TRBJ2-3,TRBV5-1,.
CASGWPGPVAYEQYF,TGTGCCAGCGGATGGCCGGGGCCCGTAGCCTACGAGCAGTACTTC,.,TRBJ2-7,TRBV6-2/TRBV6-3,.
CASSQDLGVGYTF,TGCGCCAGCAGCCAAGATTTAGGGGTGGGCTACACCTTC,few,TRBJ1-2,TRBV4-1,.
CASSPARTGVSYEQYF,TGTGCCAGCAGCCCGGCAAGGACAGGGGTCTCCTACGAGCAGTACTTC,.,TRBJ2-7,TRBV5-5,TRBD1